One and the same sample provided the 17 T cell receptor beta chains below, sequenced in a study of blood T cell repertoires in COVID-19. Produced via immunoSEQ multiplex PCR; TCRdb's table is partial and in-frame only. The table includes about 100,000 clones, approximately 91% detected once. Material for sequencing was peripheral blood. The receptors originated from a man in his fifties or sixties with active COVID-19.

This clone appeared a single time. This chain links TRBV28 with TRBJ1-1; 7 bases line up with TRBD1. J gave up 1 base and V 6 bases, and 8 bases lay outside the gene matches. Per the germline V gene, CDR1 is MDHEN and CDR2 is SYDVKM. The CDR3 spans 15 residues. The CDR3 region has the DNA TGTGCCAGCAGACCGGGACAGACTCAGAACACTGAAGCTTTCTTT. Protein product: CASRPGQTQNTEAFF.

This clone was picked up one time. The V gene is TRBV30, the J gene TRBJ2-3, with 8 bases lining up with TRBD2. The germline gives CDR1 GTSNPN, CDR2 SVGIG (reference sequence). The CDR3 runs 13 residues. V trimming: 5 bases; J trimming: 4 bases; junction bases outside the gene matches: 5. CDR3 loop: CAWGSGSPDTQYF. Written as DNA, the CDR3 is TGTGCCTGGGGAAGCGGGAGCCCAGATACGCAGTATTTT.

This chain links TRBV19 with TRBJ2-3, with TRBD1 as a possible D gene (6 bases). CDR1 is LNHDA and CDR2 is SQIVND in the germline V gene (reference sequence). This CDR3 region has 16 residues. Deletions cut 0 bases from V and 3 bases from J, with 13 bases between. The CDR3 loop reads CASSIDRGIRTDTQYF. CDR3 sequence (DNA): TGTGCCAGTAGTATAGACAGGGGCATTCGGACAGATACGCAGTATTTT.

This clone is a singleton in its sample. The chain is built from TRBV29-1 and TRBJ2-3; tentative D call: TRBD1 (5 bases). This CDR3 is built from 15 residues. The V gene lost 7 bases and the J gene lost 1 base, with 18 bases spanning the gap. Germline V CDR1 and CDR2: SQVTM, ANQGSEA. CDR3 in DNA: TGCAGCGCCAACGGAAGGGGCGGCGGCACAGATACGCAGTATTTT. This translates into CSANGRGGGTDTQYF.

The V gene is TRBV30, the J gene TRBJ1-2; a weak D match, TRBD1 (5 bases). Germline CDR1 reads GTSNPN; CDR2 reads SVGIG (reference sequence). The CDR3 spans 13 residues. The V and J ends lost 8 bases and 4 bases respectively, with 17 bases between them. CDR3 protein: CAGGAGSGYGYTF. For the CDR3, the DNA is TGTGCCGGGGGTGCAGGGTCAGGCTATGGCTACACCTTC.

V is TRBV28 and J is TRBJ2-7; TRBD1 might be the D (7 bases). Trimming shortened V by 2 bases and J by 4 bases, and 18 bases separated the two germline ends. The CDR3 is 16 amino acids. CDR1 and CDR2 from the germline V gene are MDHEN and SYDVKM. CDR3 sequence: CASSLGGGWTVYEQYV. The CDR3 nucleotides read TGTGCCAGCAGTTTAGGAGGGGGCTGGACCGTATACGAGCAGTACGTC.

The chain is built from TRBV11-1 and TRBJ2-5; 7 bases fit TRBD2. In germline, CDR1 is SGHAT, CDR2 FQDESV (reference sequence). The CDR3 spans 15 residues. V was pared by 2 bases and J by 2 bases, with 5 bases of the junction left unmatched. This CDR3 reads CASSLNRGGQETQYF. CDR3 sequence (DNA): TGTGCCAGCAGCTTAAACCGCGGGGGTCAAGAGACCCAGTACTTC.

The V gene is TRBV28, the J gene TRBJ1-5; 12 bases match TRBD1. The CDR3 contains 18 residues. Germline loops: CDR1 MDHEN, CDR2 SYDVKM. J gave up 3 bases and V 5 bases, and 11 bases lay outside the gene matches. CDR3 in amino acids: CASSGTGGALLYNQPQHF. The CDR3 coding sequence is TGTGCCAGCAGTGGGACAGGGGGCGCCTTACTCTACAATCAGCCCCAGCATTTT.

This clone occurred many times. The gene calls are TRBV4-1 and TRBJ2-7; TRBD2 agrees at 13 bases. CDR1 is MGHRA and CDR2 is YSYEKL in the germline V gene. The CDR3 runs to 17 residues. The V and J ends lost 0 bases and 4 bases, in that order; junction bases with no gene match: 6. CDR3 coding DNA: TGCGCCAGCAGCCAAGAACCGACACTAGCGGGGGGGTACGAGCAGTACTTC. This encodes CASSQEPTLAGGYEQYF.

The chain couples TRBV6-6 to TRBJ1-1, with TRBD1 identical over 7 bases. After removal of 5 bases from V and 1 base from J, the junction contained 4 bases not matched to a gene. CDR3 size: 14 residues. Germline V gene sequence: CDR1 MNHNY, CDR2 SVGAGI (reference sequence). The chain's CDR3 is CASSTGTANTEAFF. CDR3 nucleotides: TGTGCCAGCAGTACTGGGACAGCGAACACTGAAGCTTTCTTT.

The chain is built from TRBV6-6 and TRBJ2-5; a weak D match, TRBD2 (5 bases). The CDR3 consists of 11 residues. Germline CDR1 is MNHNY and CDR2 is SVGAGI (reference sequence). V shed 10 bases and J shed 3 bases, with 9 bases lying between them. The CDR3 sequence is CATSREETQYF. CDR3 nucleotides: TGTGCCACTTCGAGGGAAGAGACCCAGTACTTC.

The chain joins TRBV20-1 to TRBJ2-1, with a possible D match to TRBD2 (5 bases). Between the trimmed V and J ends, which lost 3 bases and 10 bases, there was a span of 16 bases. The germline CDR1 and CDR2 sequences are DFQATT and SNEGSKA (reference sequence). The CDR3 runs 13 residues. CDR3: CSASVLGGFEQFF. CDR3 nucleotide sequence: TGCAGTGCTAGTGTACTAGGTGGTTTCGAGCAGTTCTTC.

The chain recombines TRBV5-6 with TRBJ2-1, with D hard to call. The V and J ends lost 0 bases and 6 bases respectively, with 7 bases between them. Germline CDR1 is SGHDT and CDR2 is YYEEEE. This CDR3 comprises 13 residues. For the CDR3, the DNA is TGTGCCAGCAGCTTGGCCTATATCAATGAGCAGTTCTTC. This gives the protein CASSLAYINEQFF.

The rearrangement uses TRBV7-9 and TRBJ1-5; 7 nucleotides line up with TRBD1. V trimming: 4 bases; J trimming: 0 bases; junction bases outside the gene matches: 3. CDR3 length: 15 amino acids. In germline, CDR1 is SEHNR, CDR2 FQNEAQ (reference sequence). CDR3 protein: CASSSWDSSNQPQHF. DNA of the CDR3: TGTGCCAGCAGCTCATGGGACAGTAGCAATCAGCCCCAGCATTTT. The variable domain in full, with the rest retrieved from reference TRBV7-9 and TRBJ1-5, is DTGVSQNPRHKITKRGQNVTFRCDPISEHNRLYWYRQTLGQGPEFLTYFQNEAQLEKSRLLSDRFSAERPKGSFSTLEIQRTEQGDSAMYLCASSSWDSSNQPQHFGDGTRLSIL.

The chain combines TRBV11-3 with TRBJ1-1, with unresolved D. The CDR3 extends over 11 amino acids. Trimming took 3 bases from V and 5 from J, leaving 4 bases between them. Germline CDR1 is SGHNT and CDR2 is YENEEA. The DNA of the CDR3 is TGTGCCAGCAGCTTTTCTACTGAAGCTTTCTTT. Its translation is CASSFSTEAFF.

V usage is TRBV27 and J usage is TRBJ2-3, with 14 bases fitting TRBD2. CDR1 MNHEY and CDR2 SMNVEV come from the germline V gene (reference sequence). This CDR3 comprises 15 residues. Trimming at V came to 5 bases and at J to 4 bases, leaving 2 bases not matched to a gene. The CDR3 DNA sequence: TGTGCCAGCAGTGCGACTAGCGGGGGGGCAGATACGCAGTATTTT. Translated, it gives CASSATSGGADTQYF.

This sequence joins TRBV9 and TRBJ2-5; TRBD1 agrees at 7 bases. There are 15 residues in the CDR3. The V and J ends lost 4 bases and 5 bases, in that order; junction bases with no gene match: 11. The germline gives CDR1 SGDLS, CDR2 YYNGEE. This CDR3 reads CASSLKGTAWETQYF. CDR3 coding DNA: TGTGCCAGCAGCCTTAAAGGGACAGCCTGGGAGACCCAGTACTTC. Full variable domain (remainder filled in from reference TRBV9 and TRBJ2-5): DSGVTQTPKHLITATGQRVTLRCSPRSGDLSVYWYQQSLDQGLQFLIQYYNGEERAKGNILERFSAQQFPDLHSELNLSSLELGDSALYFCASSLKGTAWETQYFGPGTRLLVL.